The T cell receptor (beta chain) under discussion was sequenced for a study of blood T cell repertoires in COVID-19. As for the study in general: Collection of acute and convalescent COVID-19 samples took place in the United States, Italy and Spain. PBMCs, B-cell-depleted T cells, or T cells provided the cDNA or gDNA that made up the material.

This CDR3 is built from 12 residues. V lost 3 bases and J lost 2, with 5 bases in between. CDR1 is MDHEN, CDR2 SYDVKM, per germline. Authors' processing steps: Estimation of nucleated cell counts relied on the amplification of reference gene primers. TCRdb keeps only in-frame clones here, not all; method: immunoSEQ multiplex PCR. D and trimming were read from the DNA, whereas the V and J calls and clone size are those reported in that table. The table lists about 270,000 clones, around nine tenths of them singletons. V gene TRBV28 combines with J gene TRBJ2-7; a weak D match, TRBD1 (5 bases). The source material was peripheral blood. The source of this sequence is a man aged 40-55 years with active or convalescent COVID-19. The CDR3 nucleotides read TGTGCCAGCAGTTTGACAGCCTACGAGCAGTACTTC. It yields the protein CASSLTAYEQYF.